These 19 T cell receptor beta chains were sequenced from one sample in a study of T cell repertoires in ileal Crohn's disease. TCRdb's copy holds only in-frame clones and misses some; the assay was immunoSEQ multiplex PCR. The profile shows about 11,000 clones, 72% of them singletons. Time point indicated: neoterminal ileum biopsy at postoperative endoscopy, about 6 months after surgery. Sequenced: ileal tissue. These receptors were obtained from an adult with Crohn's disease.

CDR3 loop: CSVEEALSSAYQETQYF. CDR3 bases: TGCAGCGTTGAAGAGGCCTTGTCTAGCGCATACCAAGAGACCCAGTACTTC. The chain uses TRBV29-1 and TRBJ2-5, with D possibly TRBD2 on 6 matching bases. The CDR3 consists of 17 residues. Germline-derived CDR1 and CDR2 are SQVTM and ANQGSEA. The germline V and J ends were trimmed by 0 bases and 0 bases, with 17 bases remaining between them.

The chain is built from TRBV28 and TRBJ2-7, with D perhaps TRBD1 (6 bases). The CDR3 is made up of 18 amino acids. The germline V gene has CDR1 MDHEN and CDR2 SYDVKM. Trimming stripped 3 bases from V and 2 bases from J, with 23 bases between. The CDR3 nucleotides are TGTGCCAGCAGTTTCTCTTTCGGGCAGGGGATCCCCGCCTACGAGCAGTACTTC. Protein product: CASSFSFGQGIPAYEQYF. The whole variable domain, remainder taken from reference TRBV28 and TRBJ2-7, is DVKVTQSSRYLVKRTGEKVFLECVQDMDHENMFWYRQDPGLGLRLIYFSYDVKMKEKGDIPEGYSVSREKKERFSLILESASTNQTSMYLCASSFSFGQGIPAYEQYFGPGTRLTVT.

The chain joins TRBV28 to TRBJ1-4, with 8 bases that match TRBD1. CDR3 size: 14 residues. In germline, CDR1 is MDHEN, CDR2 SYDVKM. The V gene end was trimmed by 6 bases and the J gene end by 7 bases; junction bases not matched to a gene: 7. The CDR3 is CASSYRGLSEKLFF. The CDR3 nucleotides read TGTGCCAGCAGCTACAGGGGGTTGAGTGAAAAACTGTTTTTT.

The chain joins TRBV25-1 to TRBJ2-1; 8 bases fit TRBD2. Trimming took 7 bases from V and 2 from J; bases not matched to a gene: 10. CDR3 length equals 16 residues. Germline V gene lookup returns CDR1 MGHDK and CDR2 SYGVNS. CDR3 sequence (DNA): TGTGCCAGCAACGGGAGGGCCCTCGGAACCTACAATGAGCAGTTCTTC. The encoded protein is CASNGRALGTYNEQFF.

A single count supports this clone. The V call is TRBV5-4, the J call TRBJ1-1; 7 positions match TRBD1. CDR3 length: 14 residues. CDR1 SGHNT and CDR2 YYREEE come from the germline V gene (reference sequence). The V and J ends lost 6 bases and 0 bases, in that order; junction bases with no gene match: 5. The CDR3: CASKEGTVNTEAFF. DNA for the CDR3: TGTGCCAGCAAGGAGGGGACAGTGAACACTGAAGCTTTCTTT.

The J gene is TRBJ1-2, the V gene TRBV11-2; no reliable D call. The CDR3 runs 15 residues. Germline V gene lookup returns CDR1 SGHAT and CDR2 FQNNGV. Trimming shortened V by 3 bases and J by 8 bases, and 19 bases separated the two germline ends. The CDR3 here is CASSFPDGRGRGYTF. CDR3 coding DNA: TGTGCCAGCAGCTTCCCCGATGGACGGGGTCGGGGCTACACCTTC. The entire variable domain, with the rest obtained from reference TRBV11-2 and TRBJ1-2, is as follows: EAGVAQSPRYKIIEKRQSVAFWCNPISGHATLYWYQQILGQGPKLLIQFQNNGVVDDSQLPKDRFSAERLKGVDSTLKIQPAKLEDSAVYLCASSFPDGRGRGYTFGSGTRLTVV.

The chain links TRBV2 to TRBJ2-3, with 8 positions matching TRBD2. Germline CDR1 SNHLY, CDR2 FYNNEI. V lost 5 bases, J lost 5 bases, and 12 bases stayed unmatched. The length of the CDR3 is 16 residues. CDR3 in DNA: TGTGCCAGCAGTTCACTCTACGGGACTAGTGTAGATACGCAGTATTTT. Translation: CASSSLYGTSVDTQYF.

This clone showed up just once. The V and J genes are TRBV28 and TRBJ1-5, with 9 bases aligning to TRBD1. In germline, CDR1 is MDHEN, CDR2 SYDVKM. This CDR3 comprises 14 residues. The junction had 7 bases not matched to a gene; V was cut back by 6 bases and J by 7 bases. The CDR3 bases are TGTGCCAGCAGCAGGACAGGGGCTAGGCAGCCCCAGCATTTT. Protein product: CASSRTGARQPQHF.

This chain uses TRBV7-9 with TRBJ2-2, with D maybe TRBD2 (5 bases). Trimming pared 4 bases from V and 7 bases from J, leaving 13 bases between. The CDR3 totals 14 residues. Germline V gene data show CDR1 as SEHNR and CDR2 as FQNEAQ (reference sequence). The CDR3 here is CASSSLVGDGELFF. CDR3 bases: TGTGCCAGCAGCTCCCTAGTGGGAGACGGGGAGCTGTTTTTT. The entire variable domain, with the rest obtained from reference TRBV7-9 and TRBJ2-2, is as follows: DTGVSQNPRHKITKRGQNVTFRCDPISEHNRLYWYRQTLGQGPEFLTYFQNEAQLEKSRLLSDRFSAERPKGSFSTLEIQRTEQGDSAMYLCASSSLVGDGELFFGEGSRLTVL.

A remark on this clone: Other DNA sequences in the sample encode the same CDR3. The chain carries TRBV4-3 and TRBJ1-4; TRBD1 agrees at 7 bases. Germline V gene data show CDR1 as LGHNA and CDR2 as YSLEER. The V segment lost 1 base and the J segment 4 bases; nucleotides outside the gene matches: 0. The CDR3 is 14 amino acids. Here the CDR3 DNA reads TGCGCCAGCAGCCAAGCAGGGGGTAATGAAAAACTGTTTTTT. Its protein product is CASSQAGGNEKLFF.

This clone occurred a few times. The chain joins TRBV4-1 to TRBJ2-7, with 8 bases identical to TRBD1. Looked up from germline, CDR1 is MGHRA and CDR2 is YSYEKL. J was trimmed by 3 bases and V by 4 bases; bases with no gene match: 5. This CDR3 has 14 residues. The CDR3, as DNA: TGCGCCAGCAGCCTCGGACAGGGTAACTACGAGCAGTACTTC. It yields the protein CASSLGQGNYEQYF.

The chain combines TRBV27 with TRBJ2-1; 10 bases match TRBD2. V shed 3 bases, J shed 7 bases, and the junction held 6 bases outside the gene matches. The CDR3 spans 15 residues. The germline CDR1 and CDR2 sequences are MNHEY and SMNVEV (reference sequence). CDR3 protein: CASSFLAGVRNEQFF. CDR3 nucleotide sequence: TGTGCCAGCAGTTTCCTAGCGGGAGTTCGAAATGAGCAGTTCTTC.

The V gene is TRBV6-6, the J gene TRBJ2-7; unclear D gene. The CDR3 runs 13 residues. Germline assignment: CDR1 MNHNY and CDR2 SVGAGI (reference sequence). Trimming cost V 2 bases and J 6 bases, with 11 bases left between them. The CDR3 nucleotides are TGTGCCAGCAGTTACGTAACTCTGATCGAGCAGTACTTC. Its translation: CASSYVTLIEQYF.

This clone is a singleton in its sample. The V and J genes are TRBV11-2 and TRBJ2-2; 7 bases map to TRBD1. With 4 bases clipped from V and 2 bases from J, the junction kept 7 bases outside the gene matches. The CDR3 is made up of 16 amino acids. Looked up from germline, CDR1 is SGHAT and CDR2 is FQNNGV. DNA for the CDR3: TGTGCCAGCAGCTCTGACGGACAGGTTAACACCGGGGAGCTGTTTTTT. Its protein product is CASSSDGQVNTGELFF.

V and J are TRBV14 and TRBJ1-2; no definite D call. This CDR3 contains 16 residues. Germline V gene lookup returns CDR1 SGHDN and CDR2 FVKESK. Trimming shortened V by 0 bases and J by 8 bases, and 19 bases separated the two germline ends. CDR3 coding DNA: TGTGCCAGCAGCCAAGATTCTCAGGTTGGGTCTGACGGCTACACCTTC. This encodes CASSQDSQVGSDGYTF. Drawing the rest from reference TRBV14 and TRBJ1-2, the complete variable domain is EAGVTQFPSHSVIEKGQTVTLRCDPISGHDNLYWYRRVMGKEIKFLLHFVKESKQDESGMPNNRFLAERTGGTYSTLKVQPAELEDSGVYFCASSQDSQVGSDGYTFGSGTRLTVV.

This chain joins TRBV29-1 and TRBJ2-1, with 7 positions matching TRBD2. Germline assignment: CDR1 SQVTM and CDR2 ANQGSEA. The CDR3 totals 17 residues. V lost 6 bases, J lost 0 bases, and 14 bases stayed unmatched. The CDR3 loop reads CSVTPRTGGGSYNEQFF. The CDR3 nucleotides read TGCAGCGTGACCCCTAGGACGGGAGGCGGCTCCTACAATGAGCAGTTCTTC.

CDR3 DNA sequence: TGTGCCACTCACCCCGCGGGGAGTGGGTACAATGAGCAGTTCTTC. Protein sequence: CATHPAGSGYNEQFF. The chain is built from TRBV19 and TRBJ2-1; D is perhaps TRBD2 (6 bases). The V end lost 10 bases, the J end lost 4 bases, and 20 bases lay between the germline ends. The CDR3 consists of 15 residues. CDR1 LNHDA and CDR2 SQIVND come from the germline V gene (reference sequence).

The chain links TRBV7-9 to TRBJ2-7; 7 positions agree with TRBD2. The J segment lost 7 bases and the V segment lost 0 bases, leaving 6 bases of the junction unmatched. CDR3 length: 14 amino acids. The V gene's germline CDR1 is SEHNR and CDR2 FQNEAQ (reference sequence). CDR3 sequence: CASSLAGGNGEQYF. Written as DNA, the CDR3 is TGTGCCAGCAGCTTAGCGGGAGGGAATGGAGAGCAGTACTTC.

The rearrangement links TRBV6-5 to TRBJ2-1; the match to TRBD1 covers 7 bases. The trim removed 4 bases at V and 4 bases at J, leaving 7 bases unmatched. Looked up from germline, CDR1 is MNHEY and CDR2 is SVGAGI. The CDR3 runs to 15 residues. CDR3 bases: TGTGCCAGCAGTTTAACCGGGACAGCGTACAATGAGCAGTTCTTC. Its protein product is CASSLTGTAYNEQFF.